Below, 11 T cell receptor beta chains from the same sample are listed, as sequenced in a study of blood T cell repertoires in COVID-19 (dated by TCRdb to about 2020). Library method: the immunoSEQ multiplex PCR assay. TCRdb re-hosts the immuneACCESS table, in-frame sequences only. Its copies lack some clones; in the studies checked, an unresolved V gene accounts for under half of them, and the cause for the rest is not known. This sample is represented by approximately 110,000 clones; about three quarters of them were singletons. Of the sample, 0.65% to 0.95% is held by the ten largest clones. Specimen: peripheral blood. Source of these receptors: a human donor with acute or convalescent COVID-19. The donor label of this sample is uncertain.

The J gene is TRBJ1-5, the V gene TRBV27; D gene ambiguous. The V end lost 3 bases, the J end lost 1 base, and 10 bases lay between the germline ends. Germline lookup yields CDR1 MNHEY and CDR2 SMNVEV (reference sequence). This CDR3 has 15 residues. The CDR3 reads CASSLVAVSNQPQHF. Written as DNA, the CDR3 is TGTGCCAGCAGTTTGGTGGCAGTAAGCAATCAGCCCCAGCATTTT.

J is TRBJ2-3 and V is TRBV30; 13 bases map to TRBD2. The CDR3 is 15 residues long. Germline CDR1 is GTSNPN and CDR2 is SVGIG (reference sequence). The trim removed 3 bases at V and 5 bases at J, leaving 5 bases unmatched. CDR3: CAWSVLAGGEDTQYF. Written as DNA, the CDR3 is TGTGCCTGGAGCGTACTAGCGGGGGGGGAAGATACGCAGTATTTT.

V gene TRBV5-1 combines with J gene TRBJ2-1, with 8 bases lining up with TRBD2. Germline CDR1 and CDR2: SGHRS and YFSETQ. The CDR3 loop spans 15 amino acids. Trimming at V came to 2 bases and at J to 5 bases, leaving 6 bases not matched to a gene. The CDR3 DNA reads TGCGCCAGCAGCTTATCGGGGGGGTCCGACAATGAGCAGTTCTTC. It translates to CASSLSGGSDNEQFF. The full variable domain, completed using reference TRBV5-1 and TRBJ2-1, is KAGVTQTPRYLIKTRGQQVTLSCSPISGHRSVSWYQQTPGQGLQFLFEYFSETQRNKGNFPGRFSGRQFSNSRSEMNVSTLELGDSALYLCASSLSGGSDNEQFFGPGTRLTVL.

The chain recombines TRBV19 with TRBJ1-1, with D unresolved. This CDR3 spans 13 amino acids. Germline CDR1 and CDR2: LNHDA and SQIVND (reference sequence). Deletions cut 6 bases from V and 4 bases from J, with 12 bases between. DNA of the CDR3: TGTGCCAGTAGAACTACTCCCATCACTGAAGCTTTCTTT. It yields the protein CASRTTPITEAFF.

The chain recombines TRBV19 with TRBJ1-5, with TRBD1 matching 7 bases. The CDR3 runs 15 residues. Germline CDR1 is LNHDA and CDR2 is SQIVND (reference sequence). With 4 bases clipped from V and 3 bases from J, the junction kept 6 bases outside the gene matches. CDR3 in amino acids: CASSTLTGVNQPQHF. The CDR3 nucleotides read TGTGCCAGTAGTACCCTCACAGGGGTCAATCAGCCCCAGCATTTT.

The chain is built from TRBV15 and TRBJ1-2, with 9 bases lining up with TRBD1. The V and J ends lost 4 bases and 2 bases, in that order; junction bases with no gene match: 2. Germline V gene lookup returns CDR1 LNHNV and CDR2 YYDKDF (reference sequence). The CDR3 runs to 14 residues. DNA for the CDR3: TGTGCCACCAGCAAGGACAGGGGAAACTATGGCTACACCTTC. This translates into CATSKDRGNYGYTF.

As for this clone: This same CDR3 is encoded by further DNA sequences in the sample. This rearrangement joins TRBV5-1 to TRBJ1-1; D is undetermined. V lost 2 bases and J lost 3, with 5 bases in between. Germline V gene sequence: CDR1 SGHRS, CDR2 YFSETQ. The CDR3 consists of 12 residues. The CDR3 region has the DNA TGCGCCAGCAGCTTTGGAGACACTGAAGCTTTCTTT. Protein product: CASSFGDTEAFF.

The gene calls are TRBV27 and TRBJ2-1, with TRBD2 as a possible D gene (5 bases). There are 16 residues in the CDR3. Trimming pared 1 base from V and 3 bases from J, leaving 13 bases between. The germline gives CDR1 MNHEY, CDR2 SMNVEV (reference sequence). For the CDR3, the DNA is TGTGCCAGCAGTTTATATGGGGAGACGGGCTACAATGAGCAGTTCTTC. Translation: CASSLYGETGYNEQFF.

The genes are TRBV18 and TRBJ1-5; the D gene is possibly TRBD1 (6 bases). The V and J ends lost 0 bases and 0 bases respectively, with 15 bases between them. This CDR3 comprises 18 residues. The germline gives CDR1 KGHSH, CDR2 LQKENI. Here the CDR3 reads CASSPPVRDILSNQPQHF. The CDR3 DNA reads as TGTGCCAGCTCACCACCGGTGAGGGACATCCTTAGCAATCAGCCCCAGCATTTT.

In this sample, this clone turned up a few times. CDR3 sequence reads: CASSLGGVRLAGAEQYF. The CDR3 nucleotides are TGTGCCAGCAGCTTAGGGGGGGTAAGACTAGCGGGTGCCGAGCAGTACTTC. The chain couples TRBV7-9 to TRBJ2-7; 10 bases match TRBD2. V was pared by 1 base and J by 6 bases, with 12 bases of the junction left unmatched. This CDR3 comprises 17 residues. The germline CDR1 and CDR2 sequences are SEHNR and FQNEAQ (reference sequence).

The V call is TRBV9, the J call TRBJ1-1, with 10 bases identical to TRBD1. CDR1 is SGDLS, CDR2 YYNGEE, per germline. The CDR3 consists of 15 residues. J was trimmed by 5 bases and V by 0 bases; bases with no gene match: 4. The CDR3 DNA sequence: TGTGCCAGCAGCGTAGGACAGGGGGCAAAAACTGAAGCTTTCTTT. This codes for CASSVGQGAKTEAFF.